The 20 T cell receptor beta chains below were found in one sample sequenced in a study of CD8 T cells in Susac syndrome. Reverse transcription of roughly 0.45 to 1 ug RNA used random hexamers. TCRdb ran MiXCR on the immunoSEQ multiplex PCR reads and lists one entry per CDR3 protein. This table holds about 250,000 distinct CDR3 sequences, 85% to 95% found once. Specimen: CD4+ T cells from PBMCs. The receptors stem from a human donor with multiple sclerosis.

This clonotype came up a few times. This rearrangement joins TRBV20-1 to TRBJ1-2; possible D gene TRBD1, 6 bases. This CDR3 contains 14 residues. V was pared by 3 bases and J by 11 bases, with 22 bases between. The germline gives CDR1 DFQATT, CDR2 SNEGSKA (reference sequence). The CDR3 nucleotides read TGCAGTGCTAGCCCCTGGACAGTGCAGGAGGGTTACACCTTC. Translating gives CSASPWTVQEGYTF.

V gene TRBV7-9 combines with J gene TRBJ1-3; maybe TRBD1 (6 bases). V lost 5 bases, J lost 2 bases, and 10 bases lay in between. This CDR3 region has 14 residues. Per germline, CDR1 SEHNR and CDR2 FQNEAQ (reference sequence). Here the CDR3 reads CASSPTGAGNTIYF. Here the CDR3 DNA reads TGTGCCAGCAGCCCGACAGGCGCTGGAAACACCATATATTTT.

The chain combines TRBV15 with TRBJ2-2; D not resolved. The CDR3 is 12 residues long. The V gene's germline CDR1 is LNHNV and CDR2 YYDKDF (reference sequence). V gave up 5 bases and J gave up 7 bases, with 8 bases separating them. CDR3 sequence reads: CATSGEFGELFF. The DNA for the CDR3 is TGTGCCACCAGCGGGGAATTCGGGGAGCTGTTTTTT.

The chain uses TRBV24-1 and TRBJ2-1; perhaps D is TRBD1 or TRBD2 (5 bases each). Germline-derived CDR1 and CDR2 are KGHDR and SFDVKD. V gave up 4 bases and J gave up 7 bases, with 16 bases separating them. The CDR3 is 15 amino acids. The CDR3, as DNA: TGTGCCACCAGTGAGCTTGCCCTAGGGGAGAATGAGCAGTTCTTC. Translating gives CATSELALGENEQFF.

The CDR3 nucleotides are TGCGCCAGCAGCTTGGGCCTGGGCGGTGGCTCCTACAATGAGCAGTTCTTC. Amino acid sequence: CASSLGLGGGSYNEQFF. V is TRBV5-1 and J is TRBJ2-1, with unresolved D. V dropped 0 bases and J dropped 0 bases, with 13 bases sitting between them. CDR1 is SGHRS, CDR2 YFSETQ, per germline. This CDR3 region has 17 residues.

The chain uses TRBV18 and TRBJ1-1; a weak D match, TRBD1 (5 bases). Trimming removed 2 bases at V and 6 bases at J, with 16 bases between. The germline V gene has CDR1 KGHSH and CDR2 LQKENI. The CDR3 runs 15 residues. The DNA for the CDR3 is TGTGCCAGCTCACCAACGGCCAACATGGGGGCTGAAGCTTTCTTT. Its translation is CASSPTANMGAEAFF.

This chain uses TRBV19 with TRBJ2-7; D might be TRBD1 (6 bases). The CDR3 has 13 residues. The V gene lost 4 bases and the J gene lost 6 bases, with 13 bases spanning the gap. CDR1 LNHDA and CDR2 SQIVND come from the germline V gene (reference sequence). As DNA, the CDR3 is TGTGCCAGTAGTACCGGACAGTTAGGCGAGCAGTACGTC. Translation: CASSTGQLGEQYV.

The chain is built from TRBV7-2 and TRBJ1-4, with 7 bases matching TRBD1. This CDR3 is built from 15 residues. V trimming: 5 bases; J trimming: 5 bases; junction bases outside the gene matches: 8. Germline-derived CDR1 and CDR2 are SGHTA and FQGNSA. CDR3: CASSLTGQSNEKLFF. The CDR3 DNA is TGTGCCAGCAGCCTAACGGGACAGTCAAATGAAAAACTGTTTTTT.

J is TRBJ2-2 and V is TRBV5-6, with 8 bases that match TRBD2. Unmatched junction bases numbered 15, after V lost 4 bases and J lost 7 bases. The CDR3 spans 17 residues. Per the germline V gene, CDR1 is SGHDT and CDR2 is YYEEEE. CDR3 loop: CASSQGPRLAGYGELFF. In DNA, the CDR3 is TGTGCCAGCAGCCAGGGGCCTAGGCTAGCGGGTTACGGGGAGCTGTTTTTT.

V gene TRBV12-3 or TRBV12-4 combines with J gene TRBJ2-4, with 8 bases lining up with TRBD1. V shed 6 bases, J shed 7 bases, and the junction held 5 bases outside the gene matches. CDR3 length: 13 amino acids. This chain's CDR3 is CASRFGQGNIQYF. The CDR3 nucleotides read TGTGCCAGCAGATTCGGACAGGGCAACATTCAGTACTTC.

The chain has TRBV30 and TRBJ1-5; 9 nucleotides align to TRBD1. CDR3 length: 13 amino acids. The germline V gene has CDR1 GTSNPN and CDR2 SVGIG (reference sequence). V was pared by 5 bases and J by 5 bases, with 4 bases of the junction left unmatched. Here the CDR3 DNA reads TGTGCCTGGGGGACAGGGTTGGATCAGCCCCAGCATTTT. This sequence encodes CAWGTGLDQPQHF.

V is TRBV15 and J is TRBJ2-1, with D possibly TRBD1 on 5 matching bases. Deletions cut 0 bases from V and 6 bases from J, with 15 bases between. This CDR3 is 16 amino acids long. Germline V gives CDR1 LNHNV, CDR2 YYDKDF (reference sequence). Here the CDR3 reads CATSRDGQGWRNEQFF. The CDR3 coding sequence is TGTGCCACCAGCAGAGATGGGCAGGGTTGGCGCAATGAGCAGTTCTTC.

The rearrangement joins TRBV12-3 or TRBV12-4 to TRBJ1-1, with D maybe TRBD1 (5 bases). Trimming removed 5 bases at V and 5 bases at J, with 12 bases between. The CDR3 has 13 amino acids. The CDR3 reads CASSRQGQTEAFF. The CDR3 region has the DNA TGTGCCAGCAGTCGCCAGGGTCAAACTGAAGCTTTCTTT.

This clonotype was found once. CDR3 nucleotides: TGCAGTGCTCTGGAATGGGGGACCCAGTACTTC. Protein sequence: CSALEWGTQYF. The chain joins TRBV20-1 to TRBJ2-5; D not resolved. The CDR3 has 11 amino acids. The germline CDR1 and CDR2 sequences are DFQATT and SNEGSKA (reference sequence). V lost 5 bases and J lost 7, with 11 bases in between.

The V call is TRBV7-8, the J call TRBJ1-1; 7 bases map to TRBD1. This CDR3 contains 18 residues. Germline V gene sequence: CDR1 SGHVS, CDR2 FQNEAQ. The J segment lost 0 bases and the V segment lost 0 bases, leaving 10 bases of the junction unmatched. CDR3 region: CASSLARFPGQMNTEAFF. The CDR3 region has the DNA TGTGCCAGCAGCTTAGCACGATTTCCGGGACAGATGAACACTGAAGCTTTCTTT.

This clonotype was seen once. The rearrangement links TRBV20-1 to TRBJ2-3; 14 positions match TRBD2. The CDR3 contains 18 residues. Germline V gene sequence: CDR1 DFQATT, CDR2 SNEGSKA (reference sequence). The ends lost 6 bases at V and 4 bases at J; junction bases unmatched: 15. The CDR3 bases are TGCAGTGCCGCCAGACTAGCGGGGGGGCCCGAGACGGCAGATACGCAGTATTTT. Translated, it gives CSAARLAGGPETADTQYF.

The CDR3 sequence: CASSIYRTGSEQYV. As DNA, the CDR3 is TGTGCCAGCAGTATCTATCGGACAGGGAGCGAGCAGTACGTC. The rearrangement joins TRBV6-2 or TRBV6-3 to TRBJ2-7; 8 nucleotides align to TRBD1. CDR1 and CDR2 from the germline V gene are MNHEY and SVGEGT. The CDR3 is made up of 14 amino acids. The V gene end was trimmed by 5 bases and the J gene end by 6 bases; junction bases not matched to a gene: 9.

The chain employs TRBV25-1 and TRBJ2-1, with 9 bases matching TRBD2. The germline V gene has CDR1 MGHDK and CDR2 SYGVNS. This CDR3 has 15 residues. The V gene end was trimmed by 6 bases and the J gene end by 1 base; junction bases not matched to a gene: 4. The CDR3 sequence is CASREAGGSYNEQFF. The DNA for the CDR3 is TGTGCCAGCAGGGAGGCGGGGGGGTCCTACAATGAGCAGTTCTTC.

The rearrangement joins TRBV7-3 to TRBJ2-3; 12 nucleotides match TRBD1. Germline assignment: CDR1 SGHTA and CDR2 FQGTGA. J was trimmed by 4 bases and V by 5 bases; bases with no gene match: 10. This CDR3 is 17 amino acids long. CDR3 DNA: TGTGCCAGCAGCCTGCTACCGGGACAGGGGGCGGCAGATACGCAGTATTTT. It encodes CASSLLPGQGAADTQYF.

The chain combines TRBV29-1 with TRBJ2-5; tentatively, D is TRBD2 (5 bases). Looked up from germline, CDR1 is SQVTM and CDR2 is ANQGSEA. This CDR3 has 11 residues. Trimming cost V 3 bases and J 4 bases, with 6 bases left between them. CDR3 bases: TGCAGCGTTGAGAGGGCAGAGACCCAGTACTTC. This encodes CSVERAETQYF. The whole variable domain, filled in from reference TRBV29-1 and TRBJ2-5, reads SAVISQKPSRDICQRGTSLTIQCQVDSQVTMMFWYRQQPGQSLTLIATANQGSEATYESGFVIDKFPISRPNLTFSTLTVSNMSPEDSSIYLCSVERAETQYFGPGTRLLVL.